This T cell receptor beta chain is drawn from a study of blood T cell repertoires in COVID-19 (dated by TCRdb to the early 2020s). Context from the whole study: The collaborator samples originated in the United States, Italy and Spain and spanned the acute and convalescent phases of COVID-19. Samples came from the ongoing ImmuneRACE study (first 160 participants) plus 1,254 subjects from 6 global collaborators. Where available, HLA class I and class II types were obtained from metadata supplied by the sample provider rather than from assay-based typing. Nearly every sample came with metadata listing a de-identified subject ID, COVID-19 status, age in years and sex. The prospective study material was composed of cDNA or gDNA derived from T cells, B-cell-depleted T cells, or PBMCs. Subjects who had been exposed to COVID-19, were actively infected with it, or had recovered from it provided the deeply sampled blood TCRbeta repertoires that made up the dataset. A freely available public database, intended as a resource for researchers studying the immune response to SARS-CoV-2, is where the repertoires were released.

TCRbeta CDR3 regions were amplified from genomic DNA by means of the immunoSEQ Assay, a bias-controlled multiplex PCR. The authors' pipeline ran thus. Nucleated cell counts per sample were estimated from amplification of reference gene primers within the assay. To quantify the absolute abundance of each unique TCRbeta CDR3 rearrangement, sequence reads were collapsed and filtered. Productive Simpson clonality was computed per sample as the square root of Simpson's diversity index over productive rearrangements. TCRdb limited this immuneACCESS table to in-frame rearrangements with V and J called. A share of clones is missing; checked studies link under half to unresolved V genes, and the rest is unexplained. D and trimming come from the DNA, and the V and J calls and clone size come from that table. The sample records 200,000 to 250,000 clones, approximately 81% of which are singletons. The ten largest account for 15% to 20% of the sample.

CDR1 and CDR2 are read off the germline V gene as KGHDR and SFDVKD. The CDR3 has 12 amino acids, counting the end cysteine and phenylalanine. The retained sequence is limited to the CDR3, 36 bases, with the frame set at the first base. V is cut by 3 bases and J by 12 bases, and the space between the germline ends is 11 bases. This clone was observed a few times. The antigen this receptor binds is unknown. No qualities accompany the bases; no much larger clone lies one base away. Study-level results and caveats: How much clinical and demographic metadata was included differed by source and by participant, and the metadata was provided uncurated.

Collaborating institutions collected whole blood in K2EDTA tubes following their own protocols. For TCRbeta analysis, collaborators shipped samples as frozen whole blood, isolated PBMCs, or DNA extracted from either of those sample types. This TCR was recovered from a young man with active or convalescent COVID-19. The sequence is built from TRBV24-1 and TRBJ1-5; TRBD1 is a possible D gene, resting on 6 matching bases. The material sequenced was peripheral blood. CDR3 reads: CATSDRQGFQHF. The nucleotide sequence reads TGTGCCACCAGTGATCGCCAGGGGTTCCAGCATTTT.